Sequencing of this T cell receptor (beta chain) was carried out in a study of identical twins (dated by TCRdb to 2016 to 2017). Notes on the research overall: To test whether fetal clonotypes persist, the study used deep sequencing on TCR alpha and beta repertoires from monozygotic twins, unrelated adults of various ages, and cord blood. To rule out contamination, the twin experiments were replicated at different times with different library preparation protocols. The paper as a whole reports these results and caveats: Conclusions relied on cross-sectional statistical analysis, since the same donors could not be followed over many years. A weaker excess of twin sharing was found in beta out-of-frame sequences because the signal-to-noise ratio was lowered by fewer shared sequences. Fewer insertions were carried by abundant cord blood beta clonotypes; a weaker similar trend was observed in young adult naive repertoires, while no such trend was observed in memory repertoires. Compared with coincidental sharing between unrelated individuals, an excess of low generation-probability sequences was observed among out-of-frame TCR alpha sequences shared between twins. Zero-insertion analyses could be partly confounded by invariant T cells such as MAIT and iNKT, although diverse VJ usage argued against such confounding for most clonotypes. In monozygotic twins, recombination models systematically underestimated out-of-frame TCR alpha sharing, but the models matched the sharing seen between unrelated individuals.

This clonotype was seen repeatedly, ten times or more. It has no known antigen specificity. Base qualities are not recorded, but no much larger clone differs from it by a single base. Libraries were prepared through 5' RACE. TCRdb names Illumina HiSeq 2000 as the instrument used. Template switching added a universal primer binding site, and the final cDNA carried a unique molecular identifier that allowed TCR cDNA molecules to be counted accurately. Specific primers in the conserved constant-segment region were used to synthesize first-strand cDNA for the TCR alpha and beta chains. To control for contamination, each cDNA library was double barcoded with a SMART-Mk sample barcode plus Illumina barcodes. TruSeq adapter sequences along with Illumina sample barcodes were introduced in two successive PCR steps. The TCR alpha and beta cDNA libraries were sequenced on the Illumina HiSeq platform using custom primers. The study's processing was this. Raw reads were processed with MiGEC to extract unique molecular identifiers, and MiXCR was used to determine CDR3 positions. Recombination models were inferred per individual with the repgenHMM and IGoR tools using an EM algorithm. The tcR package in R was used for shared clonotype analysis, with sharing normalized by the product of cloneset sizes. To study raw recombination without the effects of thymic and clonal selection, out-of-frame nonproductive sequences were analyzed. The raw public reads went through TCRdb reprocessing: fastp at Q25, MiXCR clone calling, in-frame beta chains kept. Rows matching on CDR3 protein sequence are summarized as one entry with the most common DNA and genes. The V and J calls were not made by the authors but by TCRdb's processing. Here the sample has roughly 710,000 distinct CDR3 sequences; roughly 6.2% occur a single time. Approximately 2% of the sample belongs to the ten largest clones.

All donors were healthy Caucasians. The researchers also sequenced three unrelated adults who were not twins: a male aged 18 to 29, a male aged 50 to 59, and a female aged 50 to 59. Miltenyi CD45RO+ enrichment and human naive T-cell isolation kits were used to isolate memory (CD45RO+) and naive T cells from PBMC. Trimming accounts for 6 bases at V and 8 bases at J, while the number of junction bases matched to no gene is 4. From the cysteine up to the phenylalanine, the CDR3 has a length of 14 residues. The entry retains the CDR3 DNA only, 42 bases that are in frame from base 1. This chain is built from TRBV12-3 or TRBV12-4 and TRBJ2-1; 13 nucleotides in the junction match TRBD2. The source material was naive T cells sorted from blood. Taken with the paper, the label for cell subset or site translates to: cells isolated with a human naive T-cell isolation kit. The clonotype was recovered from a man between 18 and 35 years old in good health. The encoded CDR3 is CASRLAGGPHEQFF. The nucleotide sequence reads TGTGCCAGCAGACTAGCGGGAGGGCCCCATGAGCAGTTCTTC.